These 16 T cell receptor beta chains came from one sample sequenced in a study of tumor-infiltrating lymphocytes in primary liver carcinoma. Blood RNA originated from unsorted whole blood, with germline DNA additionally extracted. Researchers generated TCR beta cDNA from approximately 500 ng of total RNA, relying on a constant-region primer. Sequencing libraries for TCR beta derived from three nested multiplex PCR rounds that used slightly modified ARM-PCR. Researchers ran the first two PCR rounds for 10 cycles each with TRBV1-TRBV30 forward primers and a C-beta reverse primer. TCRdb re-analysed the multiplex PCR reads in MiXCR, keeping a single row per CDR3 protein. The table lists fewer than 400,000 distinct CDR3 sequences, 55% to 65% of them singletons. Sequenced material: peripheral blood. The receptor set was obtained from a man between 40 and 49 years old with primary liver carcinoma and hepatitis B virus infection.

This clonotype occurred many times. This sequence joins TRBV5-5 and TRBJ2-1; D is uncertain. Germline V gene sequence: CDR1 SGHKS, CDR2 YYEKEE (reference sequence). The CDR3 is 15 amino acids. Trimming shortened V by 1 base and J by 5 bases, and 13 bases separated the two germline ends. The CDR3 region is CASSLYPTGDNEQFF. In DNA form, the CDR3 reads TGTGCCAGCAGCTTGTATCCTACTGGAGACAATGAGCAGTTCTTC.

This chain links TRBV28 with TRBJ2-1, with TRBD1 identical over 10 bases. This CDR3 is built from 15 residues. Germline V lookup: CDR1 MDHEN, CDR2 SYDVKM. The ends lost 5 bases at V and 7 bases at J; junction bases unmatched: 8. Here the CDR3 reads CASSHRDRGRNEQFF. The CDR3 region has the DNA TGTGCCAGCAGTCACCGGGACAGGGGTAGGAATGAGCAGTTCTTC.

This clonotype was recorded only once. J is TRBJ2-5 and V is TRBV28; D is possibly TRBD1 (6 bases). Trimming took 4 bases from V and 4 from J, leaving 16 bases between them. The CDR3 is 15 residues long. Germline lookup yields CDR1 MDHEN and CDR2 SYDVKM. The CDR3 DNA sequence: TGTGCCAGCAGTTCCCGGGACATGCACATAGAGACCCAGTACTTC. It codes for CASSSRDMHIETQYF.

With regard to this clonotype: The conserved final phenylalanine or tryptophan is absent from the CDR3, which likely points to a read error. The CDR3, as DNA: TGTGCCAGCAGTGCCGGGACAGGAATCGCTAACTATGGCTACACCGTC. Protein: CASSAGTGIANYGYTV. This chain connects TRBV28 to TRBJ1-2; 8 bases fit TRBD1. Germline values: CDR1 MDHEN, CDR2 SYDVKM. V lost 5 bases and J lost 0; bases outside the gene matches: 8. The CDR3 contains 16 residues.

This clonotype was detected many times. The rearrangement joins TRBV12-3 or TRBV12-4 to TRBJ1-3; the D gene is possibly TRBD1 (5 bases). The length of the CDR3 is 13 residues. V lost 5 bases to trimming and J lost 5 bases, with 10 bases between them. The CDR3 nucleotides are TGTGCCAGCAGTCCCGCAGGGAGAAACACCATATATTTT. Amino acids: CASSPAGRNTIYF.

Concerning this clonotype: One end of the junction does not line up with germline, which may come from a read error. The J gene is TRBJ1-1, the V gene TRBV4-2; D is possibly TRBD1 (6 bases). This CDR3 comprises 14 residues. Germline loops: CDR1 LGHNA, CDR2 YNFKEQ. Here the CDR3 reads CASNQVTGNTEAFF. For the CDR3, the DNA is TGTGCCAGCAACCAAGTTACAGGGAACACCGAAGCTTTCTTT.

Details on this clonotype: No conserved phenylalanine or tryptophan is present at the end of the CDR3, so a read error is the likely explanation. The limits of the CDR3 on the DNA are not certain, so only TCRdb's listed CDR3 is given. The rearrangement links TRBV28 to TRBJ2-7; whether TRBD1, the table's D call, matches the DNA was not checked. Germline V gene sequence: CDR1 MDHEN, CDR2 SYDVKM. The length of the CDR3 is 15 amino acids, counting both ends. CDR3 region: CASRSTGTGSYEQCL.

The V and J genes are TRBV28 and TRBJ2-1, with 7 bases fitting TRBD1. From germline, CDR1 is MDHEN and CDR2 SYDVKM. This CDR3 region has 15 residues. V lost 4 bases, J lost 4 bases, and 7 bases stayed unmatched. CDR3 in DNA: TGTGCCAGCAGTTCTCGACAGGGATATTACAATGAGCAGTTCTTC. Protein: CASSSRQGYYNEQFF.

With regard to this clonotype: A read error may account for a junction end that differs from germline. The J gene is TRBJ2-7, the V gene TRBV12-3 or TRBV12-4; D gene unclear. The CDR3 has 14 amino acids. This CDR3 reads CVSSEYGPQGEQYF. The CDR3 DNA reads TGTGTCAGCAGTGAGTACGGACCACAAGGTGAGCAGTACTTC.

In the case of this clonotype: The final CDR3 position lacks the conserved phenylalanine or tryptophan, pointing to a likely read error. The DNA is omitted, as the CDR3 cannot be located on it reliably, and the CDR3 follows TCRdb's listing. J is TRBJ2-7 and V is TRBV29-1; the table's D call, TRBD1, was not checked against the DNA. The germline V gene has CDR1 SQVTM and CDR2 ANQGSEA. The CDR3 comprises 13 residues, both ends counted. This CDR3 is CSAGDRGLDEKYS.

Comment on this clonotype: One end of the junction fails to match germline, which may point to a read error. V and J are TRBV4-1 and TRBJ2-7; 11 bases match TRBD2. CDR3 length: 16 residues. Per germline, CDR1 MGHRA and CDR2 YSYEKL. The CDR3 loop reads CASSQDLTSGSNEQYF. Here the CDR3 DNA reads TGCGCCAGCAGCCAAGATTTAACTAGCGGGAGTAATGAGCAATATTTC.

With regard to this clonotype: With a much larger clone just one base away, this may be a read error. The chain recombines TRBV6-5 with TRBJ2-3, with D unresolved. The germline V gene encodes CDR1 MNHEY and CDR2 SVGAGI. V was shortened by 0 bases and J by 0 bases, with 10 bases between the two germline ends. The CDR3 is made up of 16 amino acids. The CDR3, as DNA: TGTGCCAGCAGTTACTCGAGCGCGGCCAGCACAGATACGCAGTATTTT. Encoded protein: CASSYSSAASTDTQYF.

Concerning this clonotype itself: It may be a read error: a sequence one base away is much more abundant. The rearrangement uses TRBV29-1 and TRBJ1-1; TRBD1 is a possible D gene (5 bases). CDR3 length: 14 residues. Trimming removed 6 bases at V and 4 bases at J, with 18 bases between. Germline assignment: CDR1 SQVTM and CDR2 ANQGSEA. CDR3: CSVDTTEYGTEAFF. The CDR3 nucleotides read TGCAGCGTAGACACGACAGAGTATGGCACTGAAGCTTTCTTT.

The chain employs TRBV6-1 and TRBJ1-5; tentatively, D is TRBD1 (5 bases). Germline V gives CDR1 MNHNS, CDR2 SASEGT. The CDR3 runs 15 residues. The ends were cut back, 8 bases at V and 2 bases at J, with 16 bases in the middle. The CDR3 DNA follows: TGTGCCAGCCCGGGGAGGGGCGTCGGCAATCAGCCCCAGCATTTT. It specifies CASPGRGVGNQPQHF.

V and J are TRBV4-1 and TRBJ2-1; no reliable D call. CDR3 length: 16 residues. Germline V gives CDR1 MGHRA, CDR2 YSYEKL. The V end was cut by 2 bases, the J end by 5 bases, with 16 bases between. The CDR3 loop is CASSQFPAVSNNEQFF. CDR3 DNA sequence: TGCGCCAGCAGCCAATTTCCAGCAGTTAGCAACAATGAGCAGTTCTTC.

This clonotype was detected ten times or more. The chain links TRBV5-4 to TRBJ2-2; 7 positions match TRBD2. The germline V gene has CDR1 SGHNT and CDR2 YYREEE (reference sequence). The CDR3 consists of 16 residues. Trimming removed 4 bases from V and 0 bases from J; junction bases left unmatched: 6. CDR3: CASSPGGYSNTGELFF. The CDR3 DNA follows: TGTGCCAGCAGCCCCGGGGGGTACTCGAACACCGGGGAGCTGTTTTTT.